This T cell receptor (beta chain) stems from a study of blood T cell repertoires in COVID-19. Across the study: PBMCs, B-cell-depleted T cells, or T cells provided the cDNA or gDNA that made up the material.

This CDR3 has 15 residues. Looked up from germline, CDR1 is MNHEY and CDR2 is SVGAGI. Trimming stripped 4 bases from V and 4 bases from J, with 15 bases between. This clone has a single count. Original processing methods: It was from reference gene primer amplification that nucleated cell counts were estimated. Assay used: immunoSEQ multiplex PCR; TCRdb lists only in-frame clones, some missing. The V and J calls and clone size come from that table; D and trimming were worked out from the DNA. The table includes around 280,000 clones, approximately 90% detected once. Symptom resolution, clearance, or two negative PCRs marked donors in Cohort 3 as recovered.

This TCR came from a woman aged 40 to 50 who had recovered from COVID-19. The chain has TRBV6-5 and TRBJ2-3, with TRBD2 as a possible D gene (6 bases). The sample was PBMCs or T cells enriched from blood (not recorded which). CDR3 amino acids: CASSSAGRSPDTQYF. The DNA for the CDR3 is TGTGCCAGCAGTTCGGCGGGGAGGTCCCCAGATACGCAGTATTTT.